The 31 T cell receptor beta chains below were found in one sample sequenced in a study of T cells in Graves' hyperthyroidism and ophthalmopathy. Authors of the study amplified TCR beta CDR3 regions from RNA transcripts. An initial round of RT-PCR targeting the TCR CDR3 relied on the HTBI primer set. Via MiXCR, TCRdb re-called the multiplex PCR reads, giving one row per CDR3 protein. Of under 500,000 distinct CDR3 sequences listed, about an eighth are singletons. The sequencing input was blood. These receptors were taken from a man in his forties or fifties with Graves' ophthalmopathy.

At least ten counts were recorded for this clonotype. The chain combines TRBV5-5 with TRBJ2-5; D not certain. V shed 2 bases and J shed 0 bases, with 11 bases lying between them. The germline CDR1 and CDR2 sequences are SGHKS and YYEKEE (reference sequence). The CDR3 sequence is 15 residues long. The CDR3 is CASSLDPLYQETQYF. As DNA, the CDR3 is TGTGCCAGCAGCTTAGATCCTCTGTACCAAGAGACCCAGTACTTC.

The chain links TRBV29-1 to TRBJ2-7, with 10 bases fitting TRBD2. Germline CDR1 is SQVTM and CDR2 is ANQGSEA. The CDR3 sequence is 13 residues long. Trimming took 4 bases from V and 5 from J; bases not matched to a gene: 5. The CDR3 is CSVASGSGDEQYF. In DNA form, the CDR3 reads TGCAGCGTTGCTAGCGGGAGTGGCGACGAGCAGTACTTC.

This clonotype was seen more than once but under ten times. The chain joins TRBV30 to TRBJ2-6, with 9 bases matching TRBD1. Germline lookup yields CDR1 GTSNPN and CDR2 SVGIG (reference sequence). V was clipped by 8 bases and J by 0 bases; unmatched bases: 14. The CDR3 spans 18 residues. CDR3 in DNA: TGTGCCGGGGACAGGGTTACTACCTGGTCCTCTGGGGCCAACGTCCTGACTTTC. The encoded protein is CAGDRVTTWSSGANVLTF.

This clonotype was counted at least ten times. The genes are TRBV5-1 and TRBJ2-3; 8 bases are a match to TRBD1. The CDR3 contains 13 residues. The germline CDR1 and CDR2 sequences are SGHRS and YFSETQ. V gave up 5 bases and J gave up 4 bases; unmatched junction bases: 3. CDR3 DNA sequence: TGCGCCAGCAGGGAGACAGGGGCAGATACGCAGTATTTT. Its translation is CASRETGADTQYF.

This clonotype was detected many times. This chain connects TRBV20-1 to TRBJ2-5; the D is unclear. V lost 0 bases to trimming and J lost 0 bases, with 11 bases between them. Germline assignment: CDR1 DFQATT and CDR2 SNEGSKA (reference sequence). The CDR3 extends over 15 amino acids. This CDR3 reads CSARDNSKYQETQYF. In nucleotides, the CDR3 is TGCAGTGCTAGAGATAACAGCAAGTACCAAGAGACCCAGTACTTC.

The table lists this clonotype with a few counts. The chain has TRBV5-4 and TRBJ1-1, with D unclear. Trimming left V 3 bases short and J 2 bases short, with 17 bases between. Germline loops: CDR1 SGHNT, CDR2 YYREEE (reference sequence). CDR3 length: 16 residues. CDR3 amino acids: CASSSVWTDKNTEAFF. DNA for the CDR3: TGTGCCAGCAGCTCAGTCTGGACGGATAAAAACACTGAAGCTTTCTTT. Supplemented by reference TRBV5-4 and TRBJ1-1, the full variable domain reads ETGVTQSPTHLIKTRGQQVTLRCSSQSGHNTVSWYQQALGQGPQFIFQYYREEENGRGNFPPRFSGLQFPNYSSELNVNALELDDSALYLCASSSVWTDKNTEAFFGQGTRLTVV.

This clonotype was recorded at least ten times. The chain uses TRBV12-3 or TRBV12-4 and TRBJ1-1, with a tentative D call TRBD1 (6 bases). CDR3 length: 14 residues. V lost 6 bases and J 5 bases, leaving 16 bases between the germline ends. CDR3 bases: TGTGCCAGCAGCACAACAGGGTCTGGGACTGAAGCTTTCTTT. This codes for CASSTTGSGTEAFF.

V is TRBV20-1 and J is TRBJ2-7; 8 bases align to TRBD2. The germline V gene has CDR1 DFQATT and CDR2 SNEGSKA (reference sequence). J lost 5 bases, V lost 0 bases, and 3 bases had no gene match. CDR3 size: 13 residues. The CDR3 loop reads CSARELAANEQYF. Here the CDR3 DNA reads TGCAGTGCTAGAGAACTAGCGGCTAACGAGCAGTACTTC.

This clonotype was seen a handful of times. The V and J genes are TRBV6-2 or TRBV6-3 and TRBJ2-6; the D gene is possibly TRBD2 (5 bases). The length of the CDR3 is 15 residues. Trimming shortened V by 8 bases and J by 2 bases, and 13 bases separated the two germline ends. The germline gives CDR1 MNHEY, CDR2 SVGEGT. DNA of the CDR3: TGTGCCAGCTCGGGAAGGCTGACTGGGGCCAACGTCCTGACTTTC. Translation gives CASSGRLTGANVLTF.

V is TRBV4-1 and J is TRBJ2-3; tentative D call: TRBD2 (7 bases). The CDR3 has 15 amino acids. In germline, CDR1 is MGHRA, CDR2 YSYEKL. V lost 1 base and J 2 bases, leaving 10 bases between the germline ends. The CDR3 coding sequence is TGCGCCAGCAGCCAAGTTGGGGGGGCCACAGATACGCAGTATTTT. It translates to CASSQVGGATDTQYF.

Ten or more counts support this clonotype. This sequence joins TRBV29-1 and TRBJ2-7, with a tentative D call TRBD1 (5 bases). Germline-derived CDR1 and CDR2 are SQVTM and ANQGSEA. The CDR3 length is 12 residues. V was cut by 6 bases and J by 2 bases, with 11 bases left in between. CDR3 protein: CSVSDSPYEQYF. As DNA, the CDR3 is TGCAGCGTGTCTGACAGCCCCTACGAGCAGTACTTC.

V and J are TRBV12-3 or TRBV12-4 and TRBJ1-2; D is undetermined. The CDR3 runs 12 residues. CDR3 loop: CATTNRVYGYTF. DNA of the CDR3: TGTGCTACGACCAATAGGGTCTATGGCTACACCTTC.

This clonotype occurred a few times. CDR3 loop: CSARERAGVNNEQFF. The CDR3 DNA sequence: TGCAGTGCTAGAGAACGGGCGGGAGTGAACAATGAGCAGTTCTTC. V and J are TRBV20-1 and TRBJ2-1, with 7 bases that match TRBD2. This CDR3 has 15 amino acids. V shed 0 bases, J shed 5 bases, and the junction held 7 bases outside the gene matches. CDR1 DFQATT and CDR2 SNEGSKA come from the germline V gene (reference sequence).

This clonotype was detected many times. This chain links TRBV20-1 with TRBJ2-1; 11 positions agree with TRBD1. Trimming cost V 6 bases and J 7 bases; bases outside gene matches: 8. The CDR3 sequence is 14 residues long. The germline CDR1 and CDR2 sequences are DFQATT and SNEGSKA (reference sequence). The CDR3 DNA sequence: TGCAGTGCACCCCGGGACAGGGGGTTGAATGAGCAGTTCTTC. Amino acids: CSAPRDRGLNEQFF.

V and J are TRBV7-6 and TRBJ1-2; 10 bases are a match to TRBD1. The germline CDR1 and CDR2 sequences are SGHVS and FNYEAQ. The CDR3 runs 15 residues. V lost 5 bases to trimming and J lost 3 bases; unmatched junction nucleotides: 6. The DNA for the CDR3 is TGTGCCAGCAGCCCCAGACAGGGGGCGGACTATGGCTACACCTTC. Translation: CASSPRQGADYGYTF.

This clonotype was seen ten or more times. The chain links TRBV28 to TRBJ1-2; weak D call: TRBD1 (6 bases). The CDR3 extends over 14 amino acids. Germline CDR1 and CDR2: MDHEN and SYDVKM. Trimming removed 4 bases from V and 3 bases from J, with 12 bases in between. The CDR3: CASSSNRVDYGYTF. DNA for the CDR3: TGTGCCAGCAGTTCTAACAGGGTCGACTATGGCTACACCTTC.

This chain connects TRBV6-1 to TRBJ2-3; D not resolved. Germline CDR1 and CDR2: MNHNS and SASEGT. This CDR3 has 11 residues. V dropped 6 bases and J dropped 5 bases, with 6 bases sitting between them. This CDR3 is CASRTVDTQYF. For the CDR3, the DNA is TGTGCCAGCAGAACCGTAGATACGCAGTATTTT.

This clonotype appeared a few times. The chain joins TRBV24-1 to TRBJ2-5, with D unclear. CDR3 length: 14 amino acids. CDR1 is KGHDR, CDR2 SFDVKD, per germline. V shed 4 bases and J shed 6 bases, with 14 bases lying between them. The CDR3 DNA follows: TGTGCCACCAGTGACGCAAAGGGATGGCAGACCCAGTACTTC. Its protein is CATSDAKGWQTQYF.

There are a few counts of this clonotype. The chain links TRBV6-5 to TRBJ2-5; no definite D call. The CDR3 extends over 15 amino acids. V lost 0 bases and J 1 base, leaving 9 bases between the germline ends. CDR1 is MNHEY, CDR2 SVGAGI, per germline. The CDR3 DNA is TGTGCCAGCAGTTACTCGGGTGGGTCCCAAGAGACCCAGTACTTC. Translation: CASSYSGGSQETQYF.

The table lists this clonotype with many counts. The rearrangement joins TRBV2 to TRBJ2-7; D ambiguous. Trimming stripped 8 bases from V and 3 bases from J, with 8 bases between. This CDR3 spans 11 amino acids. Germline assignment: CDR1 SNHLY and CDR2 FYNNEI. CDR3 sequence: CASCLGYEQYF. The CDR3 DNA is TGTGCCAGCTGCCTCGGCTACGAGCAGTACTTC. Combining the CDR3 with reference TRBV2 and TRBJ2-7 gives the whole variable domain EPEVTQTPSHQVTQMGQEVILRCVPISNHLYFYWYRQILGQKVEFLVSFYNNEISEKSEIFDDQFSVERPDGSNFTLKIRSTKLEDSAMYFCASCLGYEQYFGPGTRLTVT.

The V gene is TRBV7-9, the J gene TRBJ1-2; 9 bases are a match to TRBD1. Losses at the gene ends were 4 bases for V and 3 bases for J; bases not matched to a gene: 6. The germline CDR1 and CDR2 sequences are SEHNR and FQNEAQ (reference sequence). The CDR3 totals 15 residues. The CDR3 coding sequence is TGTGCCAGCAGCTCGCCGGGACAGGGAGACTATGGCTACACCTTC. This gives the protein CASSSPGQGDYGYTF.

The chain's CDR3 is CASSVSSEREYF. CDR3 bases: TGCGCCAGCAGCGTATCCTCTGAGAGGGAGTACTTC. The chain carries TRBV5-1 and TRBJ2-5, with a tentative D call TRBD2 (5 bases). The CDR3 loop spans 12 amino acids. Trimming cost V 4 bases and J 12 bases, with 16 bases left between them. From germline, CDR1 is SGHRS and CDR2 YFSETQ.

This clonotype was detected many times. V and J are TRBV6-1 and TRBJ2-3; D gene ambiguous. The CDR3 extends over 14 amino acids. The ends were cut back, 1 base at V and 3 bases at J, with 8 bases in the middle. The germline V gene has CDR1 MNHNS and CDR2 SASEGT. CDR3 DNA: TGTGCCAGCAGTGAAGTTATTAATACAGATACGCAGTATTTT. It specifies CASSEVINTDTQYF.

This clonotype was recorded many times. The chain employs TRBV28 and TRBJ1-6; D possibly corresponds to TRBD1 (5 bases). V was trimmed by 1 base and J by 10 bases, leaving 14 bases between them. The germline CDR1 and CDR2 sequences are MDHEN and SYDVKM. There are 15 residues in the CDR3. CDR3 DNA sequence: TGTGCCAGCAGTTTATCCTCAGGGACCCAATCACCCCTCCACTTT. Its translation is CASSLSSGTQSPLHF.

This clonotype was seen ten or more times. The chain is built from TRBV6-1 and TRBJ2-1; weak D call: TRBD1 (6 bases). Trimming stripped 5 bases from V and 6 bases from J, with 8 bases between. Germline V gene sequence: CDR1 MNHNS, CDR2 SASEGT. The length of the CDR3 is 12 residues. The CDR3 DNA follows: TGTGCCAGCAGTAAAGGGGGCAATGAGCAGTTCTTC. Translation gives CASSKGGNEQFF.

There are a few counts of this clonotype. This chain joins TRBV29-1 and TRBJ2-1, with D perhaps TRBD2 (5 bases). The CDR3 is 13 amino acids. The V gene lost 6 bases and the J gene lost 2 bases, with 11 bases spanning the gap. Germline CDR1 is SQVTM and CDR2 is ANQGSEA. In DNA, the CDR3 is TGCAGCGTATGTAGCGCCGCCTACAATGAGCAGTTCTTC. Encoded protein: CSVCSAAYNEQFF.

The V call is TRBV14, the J call TRBJ1-2; no reliable D call. Germline CDR1 is SGHDN and CDR2 is FVKESK. The V end lost 4 bases, the J end lost 10 bases, and 13 bases lay between the germline ends. This CDR3 spans 12 amino acids. CDR3 in amino acids: CASSRILFDYTF. In nucleotides, the CDR3 is TGTGCCAGCAGCCGGATTTTATTCGACTACACCTTC.

This clonotype was observed many times. The rearrangement joins TRBV6-1 to TRBJ2-7; TRBD2 agrees at 12 bases. Per the germline V gene, CDR1 is MNHNS and CDR2 is SASEGT. This CDR3 comprises 14 residues. V dropped 6 bases and J dropped 3; count of bases not matched to a gene: 3. CDR3 sequence (DNA): TGTGCCAGCAGCCGACTAGCGGGAGTCTACGAGCAGTACTTC. This encodes CASSRLAGVYEQYF.

The chain carries TRBV5-4 and TRBJ2-1, with TRBD2 identical over 15 bases. Germline loops: CDR1 SGHNT, CDR2 YYREEE (reference sequence). The CDR3 has 18 residues. Trimming removed 6 bases from V and 2 bases from J; junction bases left unmatched: 9. This chain's CDR3 is CASTRTSGRAGTYNEQFF. The CDR3 nucleotides are TGTGCCAGCACGAGGACTAGCGGGAGGGCCGGAACCTACAATGAGCAGTTCTTC.

The V and J genes are TRBV15 and TRBJ2-2; TRBD1 aligns across 7 bases. The germline CDR1 and CDR2 sequences are LNHNV and YYDKDF (reference sequence). J lost 1 base, V lost 3 bases, and 8 bases had no gene match. There are 17 residues in the CDR3. The CDR3 bases are TGTGCCACCAGCAGCAGACAGGGAAATCGGAACACCGGGGAGCTGTTTTTT. Protein sequence: CATSSRQGNRNTGELFF.

A few counts support this clonotype. The germline gene is not matched at one end of the junction; a read error may be the cause. The chain has TRBV19 and TRBJ2-1; possibly TRBD2 for D (5 bases). The V gene's germline CDR1 is LNHDA and CDR2 SQIVND (reference sequence). CDR3 length: 15 amino acids. The CDR3 loop is CASSIVGVSYNEQSF. CDR3 coding DNA: TGTGCCAGTAGTATTGTGGGAGTATCCTACAATGAGCAGTCCTTC.